These T cell receptor beta chains were read from a single sample in a study of CD8 T cells in Susac syndrome. TCRdb reprocessed the immunoSEQ multiplex PCR reads via MiXCR and lists one record per CDR3 protein. Among roughly 400,000 distinct CDR3 sequences listed, more than 80% were seen once. The specimen was CD8+ T cells from PBMCs. These receptors were obtained from a human donor with multiple sclerosis. The CDR3 runs from the conserved cysteine through the conserved F or W. The order of the fields is D gene, clone size, J gene, V gene, CDR3 protein, CDR3 DNA. D genes are given only for firm matches. The size of a clone is reported for some rows only, either as once, few or many, or as a class for expanded clones.

D gene: .; clone size: .; J gene: TRBJ1-2; V gene: TRBV4-1; CDR3 protein: CASSQDVGEGTYGYTF; CDR3 DNA: TGCGCCAGCAGCCAAGATGTAGGTGAGGGGACCTATGGCTACACCTTC
D gene: .; clone size: .; J gene: TRBJ2-2; V gene: TRBV30; CDR3 protein: CACPYGGQKSTGELFF; CDR3 DNA: TGTGCCTGCCCTTACGGGGGCCAAAAGTCCACCGGGGAGCTGTTTTTT
D gene: TRBD2; clone size: .; J gene: TRBJ2-3; V gene: TRBV27; CDR3 protein: CASSYGGSADTQYF; CDR3 DNA: TGTGCCAGCAGTTACGGGGGGAGTGCTGATACGCAGTATTTT
D gene: .; clone size: .; J gene: TRBJ2-2; V gene: TRBV5-4; CDR3 protein: CASSLRPLPQIAPTGELFF; CDR3 DNA: TGTGCCAGCAGCTTGCGCCCCCTACCCCAGATTGCCCCCACCGGGGAGCTGTTTTTT
D gene: .; clone size: .; J gene: TRBJ2-3; V gene: TRBV7-2; CDR3 protein: CASSYWVGTDTQYF; CDR3 DNA: TGTGCCAGCAGCTATTGGGTTGGCACAGATACGCAGTATTTT
D gene: TRBD1; clone size: .; J gene: TRBJ2-7; V gene: TRBV6-6; CDR3 protein: CASSTTTGTAFYEQYF; CDR3 DNA: TGTGCCAGCAGTACAACTACCGGGACAGCGTTCTACGAGCAGTACTTC
D gene: TRBD1; clone size: .; J gene: TRBJ2-7; V gene: TRBV5-1; CDR3 protein: CASSWAGTGGGEQYF; CDR3 DNA: TGCGCCAGCAGCTGGGCCGGGACAGGGGGCGGCGAGCAGTACTTC
D gene: .; clone size: .; J gene: TRBJ2-7; V gene: TRBV28; CDR3 protein: CASSYLGQPYAQYF; CDR3 DNA: TGTGCCAGCAGTTACCTCGGACAGCCGTACGCGCAGTACTTC
D gene: .; clone size: .; J gene: TRBJ2-1; V gene: TRBV6-5; CDR3 protein: CASSYSTNNEQFF; CDR3 DNA: TGTGCCAGCAGTTACTCAACGAACAATGAGCAGTTCTTC
D gene: .; clone size: .; J gene: TRBJ1-2; V gene: TRBV15; CDR3 protein: CATSSLSGARYGYTF; CDR3 DNA: TGTGCCACCAGCAGTCTCTCGGGGGCGCGCTATGGCTACACCTTC
D gene: .; clone size: .; J gene: TRBJ2-7; V gene: TRBV4-2; CDR3 protein: CASSQDNHEQYF; CDR3 DNA: TGTGCCAGCAGCCAAGATAACCACGAGCAGTACTTC
D gene: TRBD2; clone size: .; J gene: TRBJ2-1; V gene: TRBV5-4; CDR3 protein: CASSFGGGRLPNEQFF; CDR3 DNA: TGTGCCAGCAGCTTCGGTGGCGGGAGACTGCCAAATGAGCAGTTCTTC
D gene: .; clone size: .; J gene: TRBJ2-7; V gene: TRBV10-3; CDR3 protein: CAISESQFYEQYF; CDR3 DNA: TGTGCCATCAGTGAGTCACAGTTCTACGAGCAGTACTTC
D gene: TRBD2; clone size: .; J gene: TRBJ2-1; V gene: TRBV20-1; CDR3 protein: CSARDLGGQGTSGERNEQFF; CDR3 DNA: TGCAGTGCTAGAGATTTAGGGGGACAGGGGACTAGCGGGGAACGCAATGAGCAGTTCTTC
D gene: TRBD1; clone size: .; J gene: TRBJ1-1; V gene: TRBV5-6; CDR3 protein: CASSFLAGGTEAFF; CDR3 DNA: TGTGCCAGCAGCTTTTTGGCAGGGGGCACTGAAGCTTTCTTT
D gene: .; clone size: few; J gene: TRBJ2-7; V gene: TRBV12-5; CDR3 protein: CASGQGTYEQYF; CDR3 DNA: TGTGCTAGTGGGCAGGGTACCTACGAGCAGTACTTC
D gene: .; clone size: .; J gene: TRBJ2-7; V gene: TRBV27; CDR3 protein: CASSFGAKYEQYF; CDR3 DNA: TGTGCCAGCAGTTTTGGGGCAAAATACGAGCAGTACTTC
D gene: .; clone size: .; J gene: TRBJ1-1; V gene: TRBV30; CDR3 protein: CAWSPGAAAFF; CDR3 DNA: TGTGCCTGGAGTCCCGGAGCTGCAGCTTTCTTT
D gene: .; clone size: .; J gene: TRBJ2-2; V gene: TRBV6-5; CDR3 protein: CATFPGADTGELFF; CDR3 DNA: TGTGCCACGTTCCCAGGGGCAGACACCGGGGAGCTGTTTTTT
D gene: .; clone size: .; J gene: TRBJ1-3; V gene: TRBV30; CDR3 protein: CAWSEDSGNTIYF; CDR3 DNA: TGTGCCTGGAGTGAGGACAGTGGAAACACCATATATTTT